The present T cell receptor beta chain was sequenced within a study of T cell responses to AZD1222 COVID-19 vaccine. Sequencing was performed with immunoSEQ multiplex PCR; in TCRdb, only in-frame clones are kept and a portion is missing. The profile shows fewer than 30,000 clones, roughly 78% of them singletons. Per the germline V gene, CDR1 is LNHDA and CDR2 is SQIVND (reference sequence). The V and J ends lost 9 bases and 0 bases respectively, with 9 bases between them. The CDR3 consists of 13 residues. This sequence joins TRBV19 and TRBJ1-5; unclear D gene. This clonotype originated in an adult in good health. The source was peripheral blood, collected on day 0 of AZD1222 vaccination. The CDR3, as DNA: TGTGCCAGCACTGCGGGTAGCAATCAGCCCCAGCATTTT. Residues: CASTAGSNQPQHF.